The 13 T cell receptor beta chains below come from one sample, sequenced in a study of blood T cell repertoires in COVID-19. Data came from immunoSEQ multiplex PCR; TCRdb stores just in-frame clones and leaves some out. Among 110,000 to 150,000 clones listed, about 80% were seen once. The sequencing sample was made of PBMCs or T cells enriched from blood (not recorded which). These receptors all stem from a man in his fifties who had recovered from COVID-19.

The chain carries TRBV27 and TRBJ2-4; D might be TRBD1 (6 bases). CDR1 MNHEY and CDR2 SMNVEV come from the germline V gene (reference sequence). The CDR3 contains 15 residues. V was shortened by 6 bases and J by 4 bases, with 16 bases between the two germline ends. CDR3: CASSRKTGSKNIQYF. As DNA, the CDR3 is TGTGCCAGCAGCCGGAAGACAGGATCGAAAAACATTCAGTACTTC.

The chain employs TRBV6-2 or TRBV6-3 and TRBJ2-6; unclear D gene. Germline CDR1 and CDR2: MNHEY and SVGEGT. The CDR3 runs 16 residues. Trimming cost V 4 bases and J 0 bases, with 10 bases left between them. The CDR3 here is CASSSHISSGANVLTF. CDR3 bases: TGTGCCAGCAGTTCCCACATAAGCTCTGGGGCCAACGTCCTGACTTTC.

The chain recombines TRBV6-1 with TRBJ1-6, with D possibly TRBD1 on 6 matching bases. Trimming left V 1 base short and J 6 bases short, with 10 bases between. The CDR3 sequence is 15 residues long. Germline V gives CDR1 MNHNS, CDR2 SASEGT. CDR3 loop: CASSEVGTPNSPLHF. As DNA, the CDR3 is TGTGCCAGCAGTGAAGTGGGGACACCTAATTCACCCCTCCACTTT.

The V and J genes are TRBV28 and TRBJ2-5; TRBD1 matches 8 bases. V dropped 4 bases and J dropped 1; count of bases not matched to a gene: 5. The germline V gene encodes CDR1 MDHEN and CDR2 SYDVKM. The CDR3 is made up of 15 amino acids. CDR3 sequence reads: CASSYLGQGQETQYF. The CDR3 DNA sequence: TGTGCCAGCAGTTATCTAGGACAGGGCCAAGAGACCCAGTACTTC.

The V gene is TRBV18, the J gene TRBJ1-1; D is possibly TRBD1 (6 bases). Germline V gives CDR1 KGHSH, CDR2 LQKENI. V dropped 6 bases and J dropped 6 bases, with 20 bases sitting between them. This CDR3 has 15 amino acids. The CDR3 sequence: CASSPTIRDNAEAFF. The CDR3 DNA reads as TGTGCCAGCTCCCCAACAATCCGGGACAACGCTGAAGCTTTCTTT.

The chain joins TRBV9 to TRBJ1-3; D is unclear. Trimming left V 5 bases short and J 3 bases short, with 6 bases between. Germline CDR1 and CDR2: SGDLS and YYNGEE. The CDR3 has 12 residues. The CDR3, as DNA: TGTGCCAGCAGTTCAGGTGGAAACACCATATATTTT. This sequence encodes CASSSGGNTIYF.

This clone was seen a handful of times. The J gene is TRBJ1-1, the V gene TRBV10-3; D is perhaps TRBD1 (6 bases). Germline lookup yields CDR1 ENHRY and CDR2 SYGVKD. This CDR3 is built from 16 residues. V was cut by 3 bases and J by 6 bases, with 20 bases left in between. CDR3 in amino acids: CAISEQGSAVSAEAFF. The CDR3 region has the DNA TGTGCCATCAGTGAACAGGGTAGCGCAGTTTCCGCTGAAGCTTTCTTT.

V gene TRBV28 combines with J gene TRBJ2-3; 11 positions match TRBD2. CDR1 is MDHEN, CDR2 SYDVKM, per germline. J gave up 3 bases and V 4 bases, and 6 bases lay outside the gene matches. This CDR3 region has 16 residues. The CDR3, as DNA: TGTGCCAGCAGTTACTCTAGCGGGGGGAGAACAGATACGCAGTATTTT. Translating it yields CASSYSSGGRTDTQYF.

This chain links TRBV5-1 with TRBJ2-5; 9 positions agree with TRBD1. V gave up 0 bases and J gave up 4 bases; unmatched junction bases: 4. The CDR3 is 15 amino acids. Germline CDR1 and CDR2: SGHRS and YFSETQ. This chain's CDR3 is CASSLAQTGGETQYF. The CDR3 region has the DNA TGCGCCAGCAGCTTGGCCCAGACAGGGGGAGAGACCCAGTACTTC.

This clone was recorded once. V and J are TRBV6-5 and TRBJ1-4; TRBD1 might be the D (5 bases). Germline V lookup: CDR1 MNHEY, CDR2 SVGAGI. The CDR3 runs 15 residues. The V end was cut by 0 bases, the J end by 4 bases, with 9 bases between. The CDR3 reads CASSYSSGGNEKLFF. The DNA of the CDR3 is TGTGCCAGCAGTTACTCCTCCGGGGGTAATGAAAAACTGTTTTTT.

Notes on this clone: The junction and the germline gene differ at one end; a read error may be behind it. The chain links TRBV7-7 to TRBJ1-6, with 8 bases aligning to TRBD1. Germline CDR1 is SSHAT and CDR2 is FNYEAQ (reference sequence). The CDR3 runs to 18 residues. The CDR3 loop reads CASSPGGRGHSYNSPLHF. The CDR3 nucleotides read TGTGCTAGCAGCCCCGGAGGCAGGGGGCACTCCTATAATTCACCCCTCCACTTT.

J is TRBJ1-4 and V is TRBV4-2; 7 bases align to TRBD1. Germline V lookup: CDR1 LGHNA, CDR2 YNFKEQ. Germline trimming cut 1 base from V and 5 bases from J; bases unmatched to any gene: 7. The CDR3 spans 16 residues. CDR3 sequence (DNA): TGTGCCAGCAGCCAAGGGGCCGGGACAGCCAATGAAAAACTGTTTTTT. Its translation: CASSQGAGTANEKLFF.

This chain connects TRBV9 to TRBJ2-2; D is possibly TRBD1 (6 bases). The V end lost 0 bases, the J end lost 5 bases, and 8 bases lay between the germline ends. CDR3 length equals 14 residues. From germline, CDR1 is SGDLS and CDR2 YYNGEE. The CDR3 DNA reads as TGTGCCAGCAGCGTAGATGGGACAACCGGGGAGCTGTTTTTT. Encoded protein: CASSVDGTTGELFF.